Below are 26 T cell receptor beta chains sequenced from a single sample in a study of T-cell memory formation after mild COVID-19 (dated by TCRdb to about 2021). Libraries were built with 5' RACE. TCRdb lists the instrument as Illumina NovaSeq 6000. The raw public reads went through TCRdb reprocessing: fastp at Q25, MiXCR clone calling, in-frame beta chains kept. Under each unique CDR3 protein, matching rows form one entry showing the most common genes and DNA. The sample includes about 210,000 distinct CDR3 sequences, with about 10% observed a single time. Together, the top ten hold approximately 2.8% of the sample. Sequenced sample: PBMCs or a T cell subset sorted from them (not recorded which). The receptors derive from a man younger than 30 who had mild COVID-19 (a few samples of this study predate the infection). The sample titles of this study are shuffled in the database, so cell type and time point are left out; the donor was told from shared clones.

This clonotype was found a few times. CDR3 DNA sequence: TGCGCCAGCAGCCAAGATGGGTGGGGCAATCAGCCCCAGCATTTT. It encodes CASSQDGWGNQPQHF. The genes are TRBV4-1 and TRBJ1-5; D not certain. V lost 0 bases, J lost 2 bases, and 8 bases lay in between. The V gene's germline CDR1 is MGHRA and CDR2 YSYEKL. The CDR3 spans 15 residues.

The sample holds many counts of this clonotype. The chain has TRBV5-1 and TRBJ2-3; the D gene is possibly TRBD2 (6 bases). The CDR3 spans 15 residues. With 6 bases removed from V and 2 bases from J, the gap between germline ends came to 16 bases. Germline CDR1 reads SGHRS; CDR2 reads YFSETQ. The CDR3 loop is CASNGDGGPTDTQYF. Here the CDR3 DNA reads TGCGCCAGCAACGGAGACGGAGGGCCCACAGATACGCAGTATTTT. Combining the CDR3 with reference TRBV5-1 and TRBJ2-3 gives the whole variable domain KAGVTQTPRYLIKTRGQQVTLSCSPISGHRSVSWYQQTPGQGLQFLFEYFSETQRNKGNFPGRFSGRQFSNSRSEMNVSTLELGDSALYLCASNGDGGPTDTQYFGPGTRLTVL.

Regarding this clonotype: The junction departs from germline at one end; a sequencing error may be responsible. The CDR3, as DNA: TGTGCCACCGGCAGAGAGCGGACTGCCGGGGGAGAGCAGTACTTC. Translated: CATGRERTAGGEQYF. The V gene is TRBV15, the J gene TRBJ2-7; a possible D gene is TRBD2 (6 bases). This CDR3 region has 15 residues. CDR1 is LNHNV and CDR2 is YYDKDF in the germline V gene (reference sequence).

This clonotype was recorded a few times. The chain is built from TRBV11-2 and TRBJ2-2, with D maybe TRBD1 (6 bases). This CDR3 contains 14 residues. Germline V gene data show CDR1 as SGHAT and CDR2 as FQNNGV. Trimming left V 1 base short and J 4 bases short, with 7 bases between. CDR3 DNA: TGTGCCAGCAGCTTAGGAGGGGGCACCGGGGAGCTGTTTTTT. Translating gives CASSLGGGTGELFF.

The chain joins TRBV9 to TRBJ1-1, with D possibly TRBD1 on 6 matching bases. V shed 0 bases and J shed 5 bases, with 14 bases lying between them. CDR1 and CDR2 from the germline V gene are SGDLS and YYNGEE. The CDR3 is 15 amino acids. CDR3 sequence reads: CASSVGSQGYTEAFF. The CDR3 DNA is TGTGCCAGCAGCGTAGGTTCACAGGGATATACTGAAGCTTTCTTT.

The DNA for the CDR3 is TGTGCCAGCAGTTCGGCCCGCCGCCCGGAGACCCAGTACTTC. Encoded protein: CASSSARRPETQYF. The gene calls are TRBV6-5 and TRBJ2-5; D call uncertain. CDR3 length: 14 amino acids. Germline loops: CDR1 MNHEY, CDR2 SVGAGI. V was cut by 4 bases and J by 5 bases, with 14 bases left in between.

V is TRBV9 and J is TRBJ1-5; D may be TRBD1 (6 bases). CDR3 length equals 15 residues. Germline assignment: CDR1 SGDLS and CDR2 YYNGEE. With 4 bases removed from V and 1 base from J, the gap between germline ends came to 12 bases. The CDR3 sequence is CASSTFGQSNQPQHF. In nucleotides, the CDR3 is TGTGCCAGCAGCACATTCGGACAGAGCAATCAGCCCCAGCATTTT.

This clonotype has just a few counts. The V and J genes are TRBV7-3 and TRBJ2-5, with TRBD2 matching over 7 bases. The CDR3 covers 13 residues. Per germline, CDR1 SGHTA and CDR2 FQGTGA. V shed 6 bases and J 3 bases; nucleotides not matched to a gene: 4. The CDR3 sequence: CASSRSGEETQYF. In DNA form, the CDR3 reads TGTGCCAGCAGTCGGAGCGGGGAAGAGACCCAGTACTTC.

This clonotype was seen repeatedly, ten times or more. The rearrangement joins TRBV3-1 to TRBJ1-2; D unclear. This CDR3 spans 12 amino acids. CDR1 and CDR2 from the germline V gene are LGHDT and YNNKEL (reference sequence). Between the trimmed V and J ends, which lost 4 bases and 13 bases, there was a span of 16 bases. The DNA for the CDR3 is TGTGCCAGCAGCCTCCCCGGTCGGGGTTGCACCTTC. Translated: CASSLPGRGCTF.

This clonotype showed up just a few times. The chain employs TRBV19 and TRBJ1-1; no reliable D call. CDR1 and CDR2 from the germline V gene are LNHDA and SQIVND (reference sequence). V was trimmed by 7 bases and J by 5 bases, leaving 14 bases between them. The CDR3 length is 13 residues. The CDR3 nucleotides read TGTGCCAGTATGCCGAGAGAGAGGACTGAAGCTTTCTTT. It is translated as CASMPRERTEAFF.

The V and J genes are TRBV6-1 and TRBJ1-2, with no clear D. Trimming removed 9 bases at V and 3 bases at J, with 11 bases between. The germline V gene has CDR1 MNHNS and CDR2 SASEGT. This CDR3 is built from 12 residues. Here the CDR3 DNA reads TGTGCCAGTGGCGGGGTACACTATGGCTACACCTTC. It is translated as CASGGVHYGYTF.

To note about this clonotype: This may stem from a read error, because a much larger clone lies one nucleotide away. The rearrangement joins TRBV2 to TRBJ2-3; 8 nucleotides match TRBD1. CDR3 size: 12 residues. Germline-derived CDR1 and CDR2 are SNHLY and FYNNEI. This CDR3 reads CATDRDTDTHYF. The CDR3 DNA reads as TGTGCCACGGACAGGGACACAGATACGCATTATTTT.

The V gene is TRBV10-3, the J gene TRBJ1-2; 7 nucleotides agree with TRBD1. The CDR3 spans 16 residues. V trimming: 0 bases; J trimming: 6 bases; junction bases outside the gene matches: 10. The germline CDR1 and CDR2 sequences are ENHRY and SYGVKD. The CDR3 DNA reads as TGTGCCATCAGTGAGTCGTACCTCAGACAGGGCGATGGCTACACCTTC. Amino acid sequence: CAISESYLRQGDGYTF.

This clonotype came up a few times. This sequence joins TRBV9 and TRBJ1-2; no firm D call. The CDR3 is 14 amino acids. V shed 3 bases and J shed 2 bases, with 11 bases lying between them. Germline V gives CDR1 SGDLS, CDR2 YYNGEE. CDR3 residues: CASSAAGRNYGYTF. Written as DNA, the CDR3 is TGTGCCAGCAGCGCCGCCGGGAGGAACTATGGCTACACCTTC.

The chain links TRBV5-1 to TRBJ2-5; weak D call: TRBD2 (5 bases). V was cut by 0 bases and J by 10 bases, with 10 bases left in between. Germline V gene data show CDR1 as SGHRS and CDR2 as YFSETQ. This CDR3 has 12 residues. The CDR3: CASSLDVGDQYF. CDR3 sequence (DNA): TGCGCCAGCAGCTTGGACGTCGGGGACCAGTACTTC. The whole variable domain, filled in from reference TRBV5-1 and TRBJ2-5, reads KAGVTQTPRYLIKTRGQQVTLSCSPISGHRSVSWYQQTPGQGLQFLFEYFSETQRNKGNFPGRFSGRQFSNSRSEMNVSTLELGDSALYLCASSLDVGDQYFGPGTRLLVL.

This clonotype was picked up many times. The chain recombines TRBV5-1 with TRBJ2-3, with D uncertain. Trimming stripped 3 bases from V and 6 bases from J, with 14 bases between. The CDR3 runs to 14 residues. Germline CDR1 reads SGHRS; CDR2 reads YFSETQ. The CDR3 region is CASSSRWSLDTQYF. As DNA, the CDR3 is TGCGCCAGCAGCTCGCGATGGAGTTTGGATACGCAGTATTTT.

In its sample, this clonotype was seen many times. This chain joins TRBV5-1 and TRBJ2-7, with a possible D match to TRBD1 (6 bases). Germline V gene sequence: CDR1 SGHRS, CDR2 YFSETQ. The CDR3 covers 13 residues. V lost 4 bases to trimming and J lost 6 bases, with 14 bases between them. The CDR3 DNA follows: TGCGCCAGCAGCGTAAGACAGGTCCGCGAGCAGTACGTC. This translates into CASSVRQVREQYV.

This clonotype has more than one count but fewer than ten. The J gene is TRBJ2-3, the V gene TRBV20-1; 11 bases are a match to TRBD2. The germline V gene encodes CDR1 DFQATT and CDR2 SNEGSKA (reference sequence). V trimming: 0 bases; J trimming: 6 bases; junction bases outside the gene matches: 8. This CDR3 has 16 amino acids. The CDR3 region is CSARDLGLAATDTQYF. The CDR3 DNA reads as TGCAGTGCTAGAGATTTGGGACTAGCGGCCACGGATACGCAGTATTTT.

This clonotype came up a few times. The chain couples TRBV7-9 to TRBJ2-7, with 8 bases fitting TRBD1. Trimming cost V 2 bases and J 5 bases; bases outside gene matches: 5. Per the germline V gene, CDR1 is SEHNR and CDR2 is FQNEAQ (reference sequence). CDR3 length: 14 amino acids. The CDR3 DNA is TGTGCCAGCAGCTTAACAGGGGGTAAGAACGAGCAGTACGTC. Residues: CASSLTGGKNEQYV.

The J gene is TRBJ2-5, the V gene TRBV20-1; 9 nucleotides align to TRBD2. Trimming cost V 2 bases and J 7 bases; bases outside gene matches: 8. Looked up from germline, CDR1 is DFQATT and CDR2 is SNEGSKA (reference sequence). The length of the CDR3 is 14 residues. The CDR3 loop reads CSARHAGGDWTQYF. CDR3 DNA sequence: TGCAGTGCTAGACATGCGGGGGGGGATTGGACCCAGTACTTC.

The CDR3 sequence: CASSSTGKGRAEAFF. In DNA, the CDR3 is TGTGCCAGCAGCTCCACGGGGAAGGGTAGAGCTGAAGCTTTCTTT. This chain uses TRBV5-6 with TRBJ1-1; no firm D call. Trimming took 3 bases from V and 6 from J, leaving 18 bases between them. This CDR3 has 15 amino acids. From germline, CDR1 is SGHDT and CDR2 YYEEEE. Based on the CDR3 plus reference TRBV5-6 and TRBJ1-1, the full variable domain is DAGVTQSPTHLIKTRGQQVTLRCSPKSGHDTVSWYQQALGQGPQFIFQYYEEEERQRGNFPDRFSGHQFPNYSSELNVNALLLGDSALYLCASSSTGKGRAEAFFGQGTRLTVV.

The table lists this clonotype with many counts. The chain uses TRBV7-2 and TRBJ1-2, with D unresolved. The CDR3 length is 15 residues. Trimming left V 4 bases short and J 6 bases short, with 18 bases between. The germline V gene has CDR1 SGHTA and CDR2 FQGNSA. CDR3 bases: TGTGCCAGCAGCTCGGACGGGCAGAGGAGGGATGGCTACACCTTC. As protein: CASSSDGQRRDGYTF.

The V and J genes are TRBV2 and TRBJ1-1, with D maybe TRBD1 (5 bases). V was pared by 5 bases and J by 3 bases, with 13 bases between. Germline CDR1 SNHLY, CDR2 FYNNEI. The CDR3 has 14 amino acids. CDR3 region: CASSQSGTDTEAFF. In DNA form, the CDR3 reads TGTGCCAGCAGTCAGTCAGGGACCGACACTGAAGCTTTCTTT.

Many counts were recorded for this clonotype. This chain links TRBV29-1 with TRBJ2-7, with D maybe TRBD1 (5 bases). The CDR3 has 14 amino acids. Germline lookup yields CDR1 SQVTM and CDR2 ANQGSEA. The germline V and J ends were trimmed by 7 bases and 0 bases, with 16 bases remaining between them. The CDR3 protein is CSATGKASSYEQYF. In DNA form, the CDR3 reads TGCAGCGCCACAGGCAAAGCATCCTCCTACGAGCAGTACTTC.

This clonotype is termed medium-sized. V usage is TRBV4-1 and J usage is TRBJ1-2; 8 nucleotides match TRBD1. The CDR3 consists of 13 residues. CDR1 and CDR2 from the germline V gene are MGHRA and YSYEKL. With 4 bases clipped from V and 8 bases from J, the junction kept 6 bases outside the gene matches. The CDR3 DNA is TGCGCCAGCAGCCGCGACAGGGGTGACGGCTACACCTTC. Amino acids: CASSRDRGDGYTF.

This clonotype was recorded many times. V and J are TRBV20-1 and TRBJ2-7, with 11 positions matching TRBD1. The V gene end was trimmed by 4 bases and the J gene end by 4 bases; junction bases not matched to a gene: 9. The germline CDR1 and CDR2 sequences are DFQATT and SNEGSKA (reference sequence). The CDR3 runs to 15 residues. CDR3 bases: TGCAGTGCTACCAAGGCAGGGACAGGGGGTTACGAGCAGTACTTC. Encoded protein: CSATKAGTGGYEQYF.